Presented here are 15 T cell receptor beta chains from one specimen sequenced in a study of CD8+CD57+ T cells in acquired aplastic anemia. CD8+CD57+ cell expansion had been shown by flow cytometry in patients chosen for sequencing. Genomic DNA constituted the template upon which TCR beta VDJ and CDR3 profiling was performed. One entry per CDR3 protein, called by TCRdb with MiXCR from the reads. The sample consists of 260,000 or so distinct CDR3 sequences, around 82% of them appearing once. The specimen sequenced was sorted CD4+, CD8+, or CD8+CD57+ T cells (not recorded which) from PBMCs. The source is a human donor with aplastic anemia.

This clonotype was found a few times. The rearrangement uses TRBV7-6 and TRBJ1-6; D might be TRBD1 (5 bases). The V end was cut by 4 bases, the J end by 10 bases, with 11 bases between. Germline V gene data show CDR1 as SGHVS and CDR2 as FNYEAQ. The CDR3 is 13 residues long. The CDR3 DNA is TGTGCCAGCAGCTGGGGGGGTGAATCACCCCTCCACTTT. It translates to CASSWGGESPLHF.

V is TRBV9 and J is TRBJ1-1; TRBD1 matches at 7 bases. The germline CDR1 and CDR2 sequences are SGDLS and YYNGEE. Trimming removed 4 bases from V and 5 bases from J; junction bases left unmatched: 8. The length of the CDR3 is 14 residues. CDR3 DNA sequence: TGTGCCAGCAGCAAACAGGGGTTGAGTACTGAAGCTTTCTTT. Its protein product is CASSKQGLSTEAFF.

This sequence joins TRBV13 and TRBJ1-2; D remains unclear. Trimming removed 1 base from V and 6 bases from J, with 9 bases in between. CDR1 is PRHDT and CDR2 is FYEKMQ in the germline V gene (reference sequence). This CDR3 is built from 13 residues. The CDR3 nucleotides read TGTGCCAGCAGCTTAGATAGGGAGGATGGCTACACCTTC. Translated: CASSLDREDGYTF.

This chain connects TRBV7-2 to TRBJ2-1; 7 bases map to TRBD2. The ends lost 3 bases at V and 13 bases at J; junction bases unmatched: 18. The CDR3 consists of 16 residues. CDR1 SGHTA and CDR2 FQGNSA come from the germline V gene. In nucleotides, the CDR3 is TGTGCCAGCAGCTTGCAAAGAGGCGGGGACTATGACTACCAGTTCTTC. Its protein product is CASSLQRGGDYDYQFF. The full variable domain, its missing parts supplied by reference TRBV7-2 and TRBJ2-1, is GAGVSQSPSNKVTEKGKDVELRCDPISGHTALYWYRQSLGQGLEFLIYFQGNSAPDKSGLPSDRFSAERTGGSVSTLTIQRTQQEDSAVYLCASSLQRGGDYDYQFFGPGTRLTVL.

On this clonotype: Compared with germline, one end of the junction differs, possibly owing to a read error. This chain connects TRBV11-1 to TRBJ1-5; D gene ambiguous. This CDR3 is built from 13 residues. The V gene's germline CDR1 is SGHAT and CDR2 FQDESV (reference sequence). CDR3 coding DNA: TGTGCCTGCAGCTTAACTAGATATAAGCCCCAGCATTTT. Its protein is CACSLTRYKPQHF.

Of note for this clonotype: A junction boundary mismatches the germline segment, possibly from a read error. The chain couples TRBV7-2 to TRBJ2-3; 12 bases fit TRBD1. Germline lookup yields CDR1 SGHTA and CDR2 FQGNSA. The CDR3 has 14 residues. The CDR3 sequence: CASSFGLGDRGRRF. CDR3 in DNA: TGTGCCAGCAGCTTCGGGCTTGGGGACAGGGGGCGCCGGTTT.

The CDR3 here is CASSDPGQGAHGSYEQYF. CDR3 in DNA: TGTGCCAGCAGCGACCCAGGACAGGGGGCTCACGGCTCCTACGAGCAGTACTTC. The chain links TRBV7-8 to TRBJ2-7, with TRBD1 matching over 11 bases. This CDR3 comprises 18 residues. V was clipped by 5 bases and J by 0 bases; unmatched bases: 12. Looked up from germline, CDR1 is SGHVS and CDR2 is FQNEAQ.

About this clonotype itself: It is likely a read error, because the conserved phenylalanine at the end of the CDR3 is missing. The DNA is left out, because the CDR3 cannot be placed on it with certainty; the CDR3 is given as TCRdb lists it. The chain recombines TRBV2 with TRBJ2-6. Germline CDR1 and CDR2: SNHLY and FYNNEI. The CDR3 spans 15 amino acids, including both terminal residues. The CDR3 loop reads CAGSDGSSGAHVLSP.

The V and J genes are TRBV19 and TRBJ2-3, with D possibly matching TRBD2 (5 bases). Trimming shortened V by 9 bases and J by 11 bases, and 24 bases separated the two germline ends. This CDR3 contains 14 residues. Per germline, CDR1 LNHDA and CDR2 SQIVND (reference sequence). The CDR3 DNA follows: TGTGCCAGCAGCTTAGGCGGAGGCCACAATATGCAGTATTTT. Its protein product is CASSLGGGHNMQYF.

As regards this clonotype: It is unclear where the CDR3 begins or ends on the DNA, so no DNA is shown, and the CDR3 is as TCRdb lists it. The V call is TRBV2, the J call TRBJ2-3; the table's D gene call, TRBD2, was not cross checked with the DNA. The CDR3 extends over 14 residues, inclusive of both ends. CDR1 SNHLY and CDR2 FYNNEI come from the germline V gene. The CDR3 loop reads CASSFGLGAKTYYF.

The chain joins TRBV7-9 to TRBJ2-1; 12 nucleotides agree with TRBD2. The germline CDR1 and CDR2 sequences are SEHNR and FQNEAQ (reference sequence). V shed 3 bases, J shed 4 bases, and the junction held 4 bases outside the gene matches. The CDR3 runs to 16 residues. The CDR3 DNA is TGTGCCAGCAGCTTTCAAACTAGCGGGGGGTACAATGAGCAGTTCTTC. This encodes CASSFQTSGGYNEQFF.

V gene TRBV7-9 combines with J gene TRBJ2-5; no definite D call. This CDR3 has 14 amino acids. V lost 5 bases and J lost 12, with 22 bases in between. CDR1 is SEHNR and CDR2 is FQNEAQ in the germline V gene (reference sequence). The CDR3 DNA follows: TGTGCCAGCAGCATCCTTGGGCGACAAGAGTCCGAGTACTTC. Protein: CASSILGRQESEYF.

A word on this clonotype: The DNA is omitted, as the CDR3 cannot be located on it reliably, and the CDR3 follows TCRdb's listing. The chain joins TRBV7-9 to TRBJ1-2. Germline V gives CDR1 SEHNR, CDR2 FQNEAQ (reference sequence). The CDR3 has 15 residues if both end residues are counted. CDR3 sequence reads: CASSWGGGSNYGVTF.

Worth noting for this clonotype: A junction boundary mismatches the germline segment, possibly from a read error. CDR3 bases: TGTGCCAGCAGCTTAGGCGGGAGTCGCGATAAGACGCAGTACTTC. Translated, it gives CASSLGGSRDKTQYF. This rearrangement joins TRBV7-3 to TRBJ2-5; 7 nucleotides match TRBD2. The CDR3 extends over 15 amino acids. Germline CDR1 reads SGHTA; CDR2 reads FQGTGA.

Turning to this clonotype: Since no conserved phenylalanine or tryptophan closes the CDR3, a read error is the likely cause. The DNA is omitted, as the CDR3 cannot be located on it reliably, and the CDR3 follows TCRdb's listing. This chain joins TRBV7-8 and TRBJ2-3; the table's D call of TRBD1 was not tested on the DNA. With termini counted, the CDR3 has 13 amino acids. The germline V gene has CDR1 SGHVS and CDR2 FQNEAQ. CDR3 sequence: CASSSGGTAYSPL.